This T cell receptor (beta chain) is drawn from a study of blood T cell repertoires in COVID-19. For the study at large: Italy, Spain and the United States were the sources of the convalescent and acute COVID-19 samples. PBMCs, B-cell-depleted T cells, or T cells were the source of the cDNA or gDNA that made up the material.

This CDR3 has 15 amino acids. Germline V gives CDR1 MNHNY, CDR2 SVGAGI (reference sequence). J lost 1 base, V lost 6 bases, and 8 bases had no gene match. Only in-frame clones appear in the TCRdb table, and some are missing; sequencing was by immunoSEQ multiplex PCR. The repertoire consists of about 300,000 clones, with 70% to 90% occurring once and the leading ten covering approximately 5%. Individuals drawn from around 25 US areas were about 18 to 95 years old. Self-reported history from a screening survey and questionnaire set each donor's cohort. The sequenced material came from PBMCs or T cells enriched from blood (not recorded which). This receptor was identified in a woman in her twenties or thirties who had recovered from COVID-19. The rearrangement uses TRBV6-6 and TRBJ2-5; 7 bases line up with TRBD1. The CDR3 bases are TGTGCCAGCAGCAAAAGGGGGCAGATCCAAGAGACCCAGTACTTC. It is translated as CASSKRGQIQETQYF.